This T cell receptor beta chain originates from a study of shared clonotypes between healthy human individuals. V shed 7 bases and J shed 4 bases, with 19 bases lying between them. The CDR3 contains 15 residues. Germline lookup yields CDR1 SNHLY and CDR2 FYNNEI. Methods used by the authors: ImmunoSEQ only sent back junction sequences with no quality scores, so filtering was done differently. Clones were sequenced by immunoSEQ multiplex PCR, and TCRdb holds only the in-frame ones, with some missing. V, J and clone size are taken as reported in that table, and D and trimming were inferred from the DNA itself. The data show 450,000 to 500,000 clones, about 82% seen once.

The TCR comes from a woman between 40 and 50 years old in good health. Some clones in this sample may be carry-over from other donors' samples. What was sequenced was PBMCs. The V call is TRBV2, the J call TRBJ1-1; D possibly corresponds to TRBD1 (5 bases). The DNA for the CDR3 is TGTGCCAGCAAACGGGGGGTTCCCTTCAGCACTGAAGCTTTCTTT. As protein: CASKRGVPFSTEAFF.